The 14 T cell receptor beta chains in this list originate from one sample, sequenced in a study of naive and memory T cell subsets. An equimolar mix of two oligonucleotides served as the beta constant-region primer for TRBC1 and TRBC2. A single record per CDR3 protein comes from TCRdb applying MiXCR to the UMI-ligation and nested PCR reads. The sample has around 40,000 distinct CDR3 sequences, approximately 12% seen once. Sequences were obtained from effector memory CD4+ T cells from blood. The sample's subset: effector memory, CD45RA- CD27-. The receptors originated from a human donor in good health.

A few counts support this clonotype. The chain employs TRBV5-1 and TRBJ2-7; 7 bases match TRBD1. The CDR3 consists of 13 residues. V lost 2 bases to trimming and J lost 2 bases; unmatched junction nucleotides: 1. CDR1 is SGHRS and CDR2 is YFSETQ in the germline V gene. CDR3 DNA sequence: TGCGCCAGCAGCTTCGACAGGGCCTACGAGCAGTACTTC. Its protein is CASSFDRAYEQYF.

The chain recombines TRBV4-2 with TRBJ1-5, with D possibly matching TRBD1 (5 bases). Germline V gene lookup returns CDR1 LGHNA and CDR2 YNFKEQ. V lost 0 bases and J lost 0, with 6 bases in between. The CDR3 has 15 amino acids. The CDR3 reads CASSQDGGSNQPQHF. In DNA, the CDR3 is TGTGCCAGCAGCCAAGATGGGGGTAGCAATCAGCCCCAGCATTTT.

The rearrangement uses TRBV25-1 and TRBJ2-7, with D perhaps matching TRBD1 or TRBD2 (6 bases each). V was pared by 4 bases and J by 5 bases, with 15 bases between. Germline loops: CDR1 MGHDK, CDR2 SYGVNS. This CDR3 is built from 14 residues. The CDR3 loop is CASSALGGLDEQYF. The CDR3 coding sequence is TGTGCCAGCAGTGCCTTAGGGGGGTTGGACGAGCAGTACTTC.

This clonotype was counted between two and nine times. The chain couples TRBV3-1 to TRBJ1-4; possibly TRBD1 for D (5 bases). There are 15 residues in the CDR3. Germline-derived CDR1 and CDR2 are LGHDT and YNNKEL (reference sequence). Trimming took off 1 base at V and 5 bases at J, with 11 bases between the two ends. The CDR3 region has the DNA TGTGCCAGCAGCCAAGCCTGGGGGAAGAATGAAAAACTGTTTTTT. It yields the protein CASSQAWGKNEKLFF.

This clonotype was seen only a few times. The chain joins TRBV2 to TRBJ2-1; D uncertain. The CDR3 is made up of 13 amino acids. The germline V gene encodes CDR1 SNHLY and CDR2 FYNNEI. V lost 3 bases, J lost 10 bases, and 13 bases lay in between. CDR3 protein: CASSDQLVGEQFF. CDR3 in DNA: TGTGCCAGCAGTGACCAGTTAGTCGGGGAGCAGTTCTTC.

There are a few counts of this clonotype. The genes are TRBV9 and TRBJ2-7, with a weak D call TRBD1 (5 bases). CDR3 length: 16 amino acids. From germline, CDR1 is SGDLS and CDR2 YYNGEE. Trimming cost V 3 bases and J 4 bases, with 20 bases left between them. CDR3 loop: CASSASLGRRIYEQYF. In DNA form, the CDR3 reads TGTGCCAGCAGCGCCTCCCTGGGGCGGCGAATATACGAGCAGTACTTC.

Ten or more counts support this clonotype. The genes are TRBV30 and TRBJ1-6, with TRBD1 identical over 8 bases. CDR3 length: 14 amino acids. V lost 3 bases and J lost 10; bases outside the gene matches: 8. Germline V gene sequence: CDR1 GTSNPN, CDR2 SVGIG (reference sequence). CDR3 residues: CAWRTGTGSSPLHF. The CDR3 nucleotides read TGTGCCTGGAGGACCGGGACAGGTTCATCACCCCTCCACTTT.

Written as DNA, the CDR3 is TGTGCCAGGAAAAGGTCGCGGGAGGCCAACAATGAGCAGTTCTTC. It yields the protein CARKRSREANNEQFF. The chain couples TRBV2 to TRBJ2-1, with 8 bases matching TRBD2. V was clipped by 9 bases and J by 5 bases; unmatched bases: 12. CDR3 length: 15 residues. Germline assignment: CDR1 SNHLY and CDR2 FYNNEI.

The rearrangement joins TRBV27 to TRBJ1-1; TRBD1 aligns across 9 bases. Germline CDR1 is MNHEY and CDR2 is SMNVEV (reference sequence). The CDR3 loop spans 15 amino acids. V gave up 3 bases and J gave up 4 bases; unmatched junction bases: 6. The CDR3: CASSFSSTGGTEAFF. The CDR3 bases are TGTGCCAGCAGTTTCTCCTCGACAGGGGGCACTGAAGCTTTCTTT.

This clonotype was seen a few times. The V call is TRBV24-1, the J call TRBJ2-1; 7 nucleotides match TRBD2. Germline CDR1 KGHDR, CDR2 SFDVKD. The CDR3 extends over 15 amino acids. Trimming cost V 3 bases and J 10 bases; bases outside gene matches: 11. In DNA form, the CDR3 reads TGTGCCACCAGTGATCCTACCGGGACTACCTTAGAGCAGTTCTTC. Amino acids: CATSDPTGTTLEQFF.

The chain has TRBV4-2 and TRBJ2-3; D is uncertain. In germline, CDR1 is LGHNA, CDR2 YNFKEQ. The V gene lost 4 bases and the J gene lost 4 bases, with 18 bases spanning the gap. The CDR3 is made up of 16 amino acids. In DNA, the CDR3 is TGTGCCAGCAGCCCTACCGACGCACCCGGCCCAGATACGCAGTATTTT. Protein product: CASSPTDAPGPDTQYF.

The chain combines TRBV7-2 with TRBJ1-6; 7 bases match TRBD1. Germline assignment: CDR1 SGHTA and CDR2 FQGNSA. V shed 8 bases, J shed 6 bases, and the junction held 7 bases outside the gene matches. This CDR3 has 14 amino acids. CDR3: CASGETGFNSPLHF. DNA of the CDR3: TGTGCCAGCGGCGAGACAGGGTTTAATTCACCCCTCCACTTT.

The chain joins TRBV30 to TRBJ2-1; D is perhaps TRBD1 (5 bases). The CDR3 totals 13 residues. Germline assignment: CDR1 GTSNPN and CDR2 SVGIG (reference sequence). The CDR3 nucleotides are TGTGCGGGTGGGTGGGGCGCCCACAATGAGCAGTTCTTC. As protein: CAGGWGAHNEQFF.

This clonotype has at least ten counts. The CDR3 sequence is CASTLGLSSYNEQFF. In DNA, the CDR3 is TGTGCCAGCACCTTGGGCTTGAGCTCCTACAATGAGCAGTTCTTC. The chain links TRBV12-3 or TRBV12-4 to TRBJ2-1; no reliable D call. The V end was cut by 7 bases, the J end by 0 bases, with 13 bases between. The CDR3 runs 15 residues.